These T cell receptor beta chains were read from a single sample in a study of T cells in Graves' hyperthyroidism and ophthalmopathy. One entry per CDR3 protein, called by TCRdb with MiXCR from the multiplex PCR reads. Among around 300,000 distinct CDR3 sequences listed, approximately 18% were seen once. The sequencing input was blood. The receptors here all came from a man aged 50-60 years with Graves' ophthalmopathy. Each CDR3 is given with its conserved first and last residue.

v_gene: TRBV12-3/TRBV12-4; j_gene: TRBJ2-7; CDR3aa: CASSLSWDSIALPSYEQYF
v_gene: TRBV28; j_gene: TRBJ2-1; CDR3aa: CASSFHQTSGRAYNEQFF
v_gene: TRBV6-1; j_gene: TRBJ2-3; CDR3aa: CASSEAPAGGPSTDTQYF
v_gene: TRBV7-6; j_gene: TRBJ2-2; CDR3aa: CAGGGLNTGELFF
v_gene: TRBV24-1; j_gene: TRBJ2-2; CDR3aa: CATSDLGRPGVITGELFF
v_gene: TRBV5-5; j_gene: TRBJ1-3; CDR3aa: CASSPDFSGNTIYF
v_gene: TRBV5-6; j_gene: TRBJ2-1; CDR3aa: CASSLLTSGVNEQFF
v_gene: TRBV2; j_gene: TRBJ1-5; CDR3aa: CASSDRGRGNQPQHF
v_gene: TRBV27; j_gene: TRBJ2-3; CDR3aa: CASRISGRAIYTQYF
v_gene: TRBV6-1; j_gene: TRBJ2-1; CDR3aa: CASRGYYNEQFF
v_gene: TRBV27; j_gene: TRBJ2-2; CDR3aa: CASSLRERTGELFF
v_gene: TRBV7-7; j_gene: TRBJ2-2; CDR3aa: CASNLAGTGELFF
v_gene: TRBV28; j_gene: TRBJ2-7; CDR3aa: CASSKGGGAGNEQYF
v_gene: TRBV5-1; j_gene: TRBJ2-4; CDR3aa: CASSLANSENIQYF
v_gene: TRBV5-1; j_gene: TRBJ2-5; CDR3aa: CASSLDQPQETQYF
v_gene: TRBV6-1; j_gene: TRBJ2-2; CDR3aa: CASSNRQGAFGELFF
v_gene: TRBV12-3/TRBV12-4; j_gene: TRBJ2-1; CDR3aa: CASSFVGGAEQFF
v_gene: TRBV20-1; j_gene: TRBJ1-2; CDR3aa: CSAMVLTGARDYGYTF
v_gene: TRBV6-1; j_gene: TRBJ2-2; CDR3aa: CASILGTTGELFF
v_gene: TRBV11-2; j_gene: TRBJ2-7; CDR3aa: CANPDSGYEQYF
v_gene: TRBV3-1; j_gene: TRBJ2-1; CDR3aa: CASSPGLAVRSSYNEQFF
v_gene: TRBV5-6; j_gene: TRBJ1-2; CDR3aa: CASSFGGAGYTF
v_gene: TRBV7-9; j_gene: TRBJ2-1; CDR3aa: CAGSLELLAVEQFF
v_gene: TRBV20-1; j_gene: TRBJ1-5; CDR3aa: CSARDIDRGGRQPQHF